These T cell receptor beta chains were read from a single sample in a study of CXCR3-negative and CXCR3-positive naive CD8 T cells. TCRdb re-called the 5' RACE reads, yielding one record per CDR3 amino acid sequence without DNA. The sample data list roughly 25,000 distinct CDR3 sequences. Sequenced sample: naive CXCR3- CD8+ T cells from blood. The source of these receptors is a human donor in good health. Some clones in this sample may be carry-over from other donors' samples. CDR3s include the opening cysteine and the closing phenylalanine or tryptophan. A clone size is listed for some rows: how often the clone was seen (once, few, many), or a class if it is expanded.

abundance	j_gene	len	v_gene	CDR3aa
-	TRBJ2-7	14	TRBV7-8	CASVQAGRSYEQYF
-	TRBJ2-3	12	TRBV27	CASSLSSDTQYF
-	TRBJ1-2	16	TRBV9	CASSVDPELPNYGYTF
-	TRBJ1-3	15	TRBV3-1	CASSPEPQGSNTIYF
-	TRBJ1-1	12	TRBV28	CASWGGNTEAFF
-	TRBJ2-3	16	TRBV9	CASSVRTGVGTDTQYF
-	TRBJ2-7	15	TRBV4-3	CASSQDRGVLYEQYF
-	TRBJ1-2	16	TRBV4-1	CASSQEEGAHNYGYTF
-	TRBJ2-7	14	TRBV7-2	CASTSGGGPYEQYF
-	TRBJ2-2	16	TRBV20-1	CSARDRSGDITGELFF
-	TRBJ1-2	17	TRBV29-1	CSVELRDRERSNYGYTF
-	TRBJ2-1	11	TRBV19	CASSLGDEQFF
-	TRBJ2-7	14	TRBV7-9	CASSSAGQPYEQYF
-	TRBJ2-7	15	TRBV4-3	CASSQGPAGGYEQYF
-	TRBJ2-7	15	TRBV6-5	CASSYKGFPSYEQYF
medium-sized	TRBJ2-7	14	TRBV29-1	CSVDAGTGSYEQYF
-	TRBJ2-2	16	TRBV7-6	CASSANRGENTGELFF
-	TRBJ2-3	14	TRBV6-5	CASSRSGGPDTQYF